This T cell receptor beta chain was sequenced in a study of T cells in women clearing cervical HPV infection. CDR1 is SNHLY, CDR2 FYNNEI, per germline. Trimming removed 6 bases from V and 4 bases from J; junction bases left unmatched: 2. This CDR3 has 12 amino acids. As regards this clone: The read ends 3 residues shy of where the CDR3 ends; the end is completed using the germline J gene.

Here immunoSEQ multiplex PCR was the method, and the copy in TCRdb shows in-frame clones only, minus some. Its table records tens of thousands of clones. The specimen sequenced was blood buffy coat. The chain employs TRBV2 and TRBJ1-2, with 7 bases fitting TRBD1. This receptor was identified in a woman between 18 and 69 years old with a cervical HPV16 infection that either progressed to CIN3+ or cleared (not recorded which). The sequenced CDR3 bases are TGTGCCAGCAGAGGACAGGTCTATGGC. Its protein product is CASRGQVYG. The full-length CDR3 reads as CASRGQVYGYTF.